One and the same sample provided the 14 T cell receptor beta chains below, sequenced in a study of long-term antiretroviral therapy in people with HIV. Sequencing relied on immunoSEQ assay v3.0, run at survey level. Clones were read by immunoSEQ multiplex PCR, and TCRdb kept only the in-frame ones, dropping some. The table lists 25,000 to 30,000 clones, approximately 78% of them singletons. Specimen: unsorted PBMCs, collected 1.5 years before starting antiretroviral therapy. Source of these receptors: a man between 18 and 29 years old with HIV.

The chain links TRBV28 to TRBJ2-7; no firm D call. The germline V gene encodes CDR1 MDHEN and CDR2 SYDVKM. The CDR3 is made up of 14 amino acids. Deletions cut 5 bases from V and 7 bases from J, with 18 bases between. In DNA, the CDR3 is TGTGCCAGCAGTCCCCGGGTGGGTGTTGGAGAGCAGTACTTC. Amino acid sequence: CASSPRVGVGEQYF.

For the CDR3, the DNA is TGTGCCAGCAGCCCCGGCACATTGTACTACGAGCAGTACTTC. It yields the protein CASSPGTLYYEQYF. This chain uses TRBV21-1 with TRBJ2-7. TRBV21-1 is a pseudogene segment. CDR3 size: 14 residues.

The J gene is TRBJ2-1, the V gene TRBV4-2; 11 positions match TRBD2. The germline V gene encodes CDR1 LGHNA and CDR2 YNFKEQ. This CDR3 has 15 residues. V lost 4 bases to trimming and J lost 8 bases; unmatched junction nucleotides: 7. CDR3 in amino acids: CASSLSGRASDEQFF. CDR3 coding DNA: TGTGCCAGCAGCCTTAGCGGGAGGGCCTCCGATGAGCAGTTCTTC.

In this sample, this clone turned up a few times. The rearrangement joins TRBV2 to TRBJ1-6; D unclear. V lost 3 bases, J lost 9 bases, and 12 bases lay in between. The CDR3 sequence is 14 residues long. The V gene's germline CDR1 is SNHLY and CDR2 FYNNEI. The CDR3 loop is CASSDVGVRSPLHF. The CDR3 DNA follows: TGTGCCAGCAGTGATGTCGGGGTCCGTTCACCCCTCCACTTT. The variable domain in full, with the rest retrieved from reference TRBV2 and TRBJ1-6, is EPEVTQTPSHQVTQMGQEVILRCVPISNHLYFYWYRQILGQKVEFLVSFYNNEISEKSEIFDDQFSVERPDGSNFTLKIRSTKLEDSAMYFCASSDVGVRSPLHFGNGTRLTVT.

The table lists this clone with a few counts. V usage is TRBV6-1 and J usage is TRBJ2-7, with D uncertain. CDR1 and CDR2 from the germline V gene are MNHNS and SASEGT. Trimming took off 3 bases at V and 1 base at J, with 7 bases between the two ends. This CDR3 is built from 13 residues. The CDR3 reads CASSDTRSYEQYF. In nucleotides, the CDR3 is TGTGCCAGCAGTGACACCCGTTCCTACGAGCAGTACTTC.

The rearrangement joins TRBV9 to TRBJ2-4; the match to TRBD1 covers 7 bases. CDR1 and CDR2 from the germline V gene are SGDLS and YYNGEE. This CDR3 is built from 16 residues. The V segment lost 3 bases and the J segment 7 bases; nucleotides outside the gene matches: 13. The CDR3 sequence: CASSAMTGHQRNIQYF. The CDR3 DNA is TGTGCCAGCAGCGCCATGACAGGGCACCAGCGTAACATTCAGTACTTC.

This CDR3 is CASSESFRVGEQYF. The CDR3 DNA follows: TGCGCCAGCAGTGAGTCGTTCAGGGTTGGCGAGCAGTACTTC. V usage is TRBV10-2 and J usage is TRBJ2-7, with D perhaps matching TRBD1 (5 bases). This CDR3 region has 14 residues. CDR1 WSHSY and CDR2 SAAADI come from the germline V gene. Trimming removed 0 bases from V and 6 bases from J, with 12 bases in between.

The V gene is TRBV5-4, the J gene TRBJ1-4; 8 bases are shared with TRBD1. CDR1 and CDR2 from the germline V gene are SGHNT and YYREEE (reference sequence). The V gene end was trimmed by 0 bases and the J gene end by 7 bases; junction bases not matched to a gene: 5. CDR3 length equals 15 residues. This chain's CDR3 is CASSLGQGLSEKLFF. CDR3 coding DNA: TGTGCCAGCAGCTTGGGACAGGGGTTGAGTGAAAAACTGTTTTTT.

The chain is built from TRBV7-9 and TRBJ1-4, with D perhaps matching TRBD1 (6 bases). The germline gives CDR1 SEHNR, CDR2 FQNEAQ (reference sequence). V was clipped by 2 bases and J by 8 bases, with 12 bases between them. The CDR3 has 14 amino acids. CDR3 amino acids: CASSLRQDSEKLFF. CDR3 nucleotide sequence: TGTGCCAGCAGCTTACGACAGGACAGCGAAAAACTGTTTTTT.

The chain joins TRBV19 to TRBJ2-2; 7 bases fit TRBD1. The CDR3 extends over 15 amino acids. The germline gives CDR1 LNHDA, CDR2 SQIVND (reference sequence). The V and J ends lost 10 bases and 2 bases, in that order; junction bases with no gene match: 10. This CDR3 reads CATHSRQGNTGELFF. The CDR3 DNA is TGTGCCACCCACTCCCGACAGGGTAACACCGGGGAGCTGTTTTTT.

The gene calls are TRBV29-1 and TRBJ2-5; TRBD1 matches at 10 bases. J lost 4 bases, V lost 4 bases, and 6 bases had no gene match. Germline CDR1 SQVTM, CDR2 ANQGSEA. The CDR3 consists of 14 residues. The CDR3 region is CSVAWDRGLETQYF. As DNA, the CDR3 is TGCAGCGTTGCCTGGGACAGGGGTCTAGAGACCCAGTACTTC.

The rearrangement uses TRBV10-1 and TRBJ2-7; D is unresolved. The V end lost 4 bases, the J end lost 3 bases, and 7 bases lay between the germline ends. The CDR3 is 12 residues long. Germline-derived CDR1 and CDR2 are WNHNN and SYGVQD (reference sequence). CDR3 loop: CASSGSLYEQYF. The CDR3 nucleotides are TGCGCCAGCAGTGGATCCCTCTACGAGCAGTACTTC.

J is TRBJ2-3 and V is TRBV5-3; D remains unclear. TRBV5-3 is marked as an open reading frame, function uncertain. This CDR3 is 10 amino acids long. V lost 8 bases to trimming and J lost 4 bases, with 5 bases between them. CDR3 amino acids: CASQADTQYF. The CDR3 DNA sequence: TGTGCCAGTCAGGCAGATACGCAGTATTTT.

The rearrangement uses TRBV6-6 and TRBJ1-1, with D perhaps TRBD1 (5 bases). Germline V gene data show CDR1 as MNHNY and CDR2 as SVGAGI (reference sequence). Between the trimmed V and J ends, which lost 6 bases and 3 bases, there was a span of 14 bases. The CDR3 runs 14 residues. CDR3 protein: CASSKGLEDTEAFF. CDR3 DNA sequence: TGTGCCAGCAGCAAGGGGTTGGAAGACACTGAAGCTTTCTTT.